This T cell receptor (beta chain) derives from a study of human T cells and chemical hapten exposure. Individual cDNA molecules had unique molecular identifiers attached to them by the library. Using its own MiXCR run on the RACE reads, TCRdb lists one record per CDR3 protein. The sample holds fewer than 95,000 distinct CDR3 sequences, roughly a tenth seen once. This clonotype was counted many times. V was trimmed by 0 bases and J by 0 bases, leaving 9 bases between them. CDR1 and CDR2 (germline): SGHRS, YFSETQ. This CDR3 has 15 amino acids. Time point in this sample: patch test 1, 2 weeks after DPC sensitization. Treatment in this sample: therapeutic diphenylcyclopropenone sensitization with weekly scalp DPC.

The rearrangement uses TRBV5-1 and TRBJ1-1; the D is unclear. The sequence was obtained from a man aged 35-49 years with alopecia areata. Some clones in this sample may be carry-over from other donors' samples. Sequencing was performed on whole blood, taken in connection with sensitization to the hapten diphenylcyclopropenone (DPC). CDR3 sequence: CASSLEVLMNTEAFF. The CDR3, as DNA: TGCGCCAGCAGCTTGGAGGTGCTCATGAACACTGAAGCTTTCTTT.